These 31 T cell receptor beta chains were all obtained from the same sample, sequenced in a study of tumor-infiltrating lymphocytes in oesophageal squamous cell carcinoma. TCRdb recomputed calls from the PCR reads with MiXCR, one row per CDR3 protein. The sample comprises some 11,000 distinct CDR3 sequences, around 55% of which are singletons, and under 55% rests with the top ten. Input material: esophageal tumor tissue. These receptors came from a female donor with esophageal squamous cell carcinoma.

The chain has TRBV12-3 or TRBV12-4 and TRBJ2-1; 9 bases line up with TRBD1. The CDR3 is 15 residues long. Losses at the gene ends were 7 bases for V and 4 bases for J; bases not matched to a gene: 8. Here the CDR3 reads CASTVGQGRYNEQFF. CDR3 nucleotides: TGTGCCAGCACCGTGGGACAGGGCCGATACAATGAGCAGTTCTTC.

The sample holds a few counts of this clonotype. The V gene is TRBV27, the J gene TRBJ1-4; D gene uncertain. The V and J ends lost 6 bases and 4 bases respectively, with 15 bases between them. The CDR3 length is 15 residues. The germline gives CDR1 MNHEY, CDR2 SMNVEV (reference sequence). As DNA, the CDR3 is TGTGCCAGCAGCCGATCGGGAGTTCTTAATGAAAAACTGTTTTTT. Its protein product is CASSRSGVLNEKLFF.

This clonotype has just one count. CDR3 in DNA: TGTGCCATCAGTGAAATGACTCCGTCCTACGAGCAGTACTTC. Translation: CAISEMTPSYEQYF. The chain recombines TRBV10-3 with TRBJ2-1; D is unresolved. Gene TRBJ2-7 matches the end of the DNA better, so the J call may be wrong. Germline V CDR1 and CDR2: ENHRY, SYGVKD. The CDR3 contains 14 residues.

This clonotype was counted between two and nine times. The V and J genes are TRBV23-1 and TRBJ2-5; 7 nucleotides align to TRBD1. TRBV23-1 is placed among ORFs of uncertain function. The CDR3 runs to 14 residues. V was pared by 5 bases and J by 3 bases, with 6 bases of the junction left unmatched. Here the CDR3 reads CASSVGGREETQYF. The CDR3, as DNA: TGCGCCAGCAGTGTAGGGGGCAGGGAAGAGACCCAGTACTTC.

As for this clonotype: A read error may account for a junction end that differs from germline. The J gene is TRBJ1-1, the V gene TRBV7-3, with a tentative D call TRBD1 (5 bases). Looked up from germline, CDR1 is SGHTA and CDR2 is FQGTGA. The CDR3 has 14 amino acids. In DNA, the CDR3 is TGTGCCAGCAGCCGAGGACGGGGGGGTACTGAGGCTTTCTTT. Amino acids: CASSRGRGGTEAFF.

This rearrangement joins TRBV7-2 to TRBJ2-1; D may be TRBD1 (7 bases). The CDR3 spans 16 residues. Trimming shortened V by 2 bases and J by 2 bases, and 13 bases separated the two germline ends. The V gene's germline CDR1 is SGHTA and CDR2 FQGNSA. The DNA of the CDR3 is TGTGCCAGCAGCTTAATGGGGGGACAGACCTACAATGAGCAGTTCTTC. It specifies CASSLMGGQTYNEQFF. The full variable domain, completed using reference TRBV7-2 and TRBJ2-1, is GAGVSQSPSNKVTEKGKDVELRCDPISGHTALYWYRQSLGQGLEFLIYFQGNSAPDKSGLPSDRFSAERTGGSVSTLTIQRTQQEDSAVYLCASSLMGGQTYNEQFFGPGTRLTVL.

The chain's CDR3 is CASSLMGKLNIQYF. DNA for the CDR3: TGTGCCAGCAGCTTAATGGGGAAATTAAACATTCAGTACTTC. V and J are TRBV7-3 and TRBJ2-4; D remains unclear. The CDR3 covers 14 residues. V lost 1 base to trimming and J lost 6 bases, with 10 bases between them. The V gene's germline CDR1 is SGHTA and CDR2 FQGTGA.

This clonotype was picked up one time. This chain uses TRBV7-8 with TRBJ1-6, with 8 bases aligning to TRBD1. Trimming cost V 9 bases and J 0 bases; bases outside gene matches: 10. Germline V gives CDR1 SGHVS, CDR2 FQNEAQ. This CDR3 spans 17 amino acids. Here the CDR3 DNA reads TGTGCCAGTACAGGGGGATCTAAGGGCTCCTATAATTCACCCCTCCACTTT. Translated, it gives CASTGGSKGSYNSPLHF.

Only a few counts were recorded for this clonotype. V gene TRBV7-9 combines with J gene TRBJ2-5; tentatively, D is TRBD2 (5 bases). The V gene lost 5 bases and the J gene lost 5 bases, with 9 bases spanning the gap. The CDR3 spans 12 residues. Germline CDR1 SEHNR, CDR2 FQNEAQ (reference sequence). The CDR3 nucleotides read TGTGCCAGCAGCATAGGGAGTGAGACCCAGTACTTC. Its protein product is CASSIGSETQYF. Using reference TRBV7-9 and TRBJ2-5 for the parts outside the CDR3, the full variable domain is DTGVSQNPRHKITKRGQNVTFRCDPISEHNRLYWYRQTLGQGPEFLTYFQNEAQLEKSRLLSDRFSAERPKGSFSTLEIQRTEQGDSAMYLCASSIGSETQYFGPGTRLLVL.

For this clonotype: The CDR3 does not end in the conserved phenylalanine or tryptophan, so this is likely a read error. No DNA is shown, since the ends of the CDR3 on it are uncertain; the CDR3 is the one TCRdb lists. This chain links TRBV20-1 with TRBJ2-3; the DNA was not compared with TRBD2, the D call given in the table. The germline gives CDR1 DFQATT, CDR2 SNEGSKA (reference sequence). The CDR3 spans 15 amino acids, including both terminal residues. CDR3 sequence: CSARDSAGGNVYFGP.

There are a few counts of this clonotype. This sequence joins TRBV7-2 and TRBJ2-3, with TRBD2 matching 13 bases. V was pared by 5 bases and J by 4 bases, with 6 bases of the junction left unmatched. The CDR3 is 16 residues long. The germline V gene has CDR1 SGHTA and CDR2 FQGNSA. In DNA form, the CDR3 reads TGTGCCAGCAGCCCCTGGACTAGCGGGAGTTCAGATACGCAGTATTTT. Its translation is CASSPWTSGSSDTQYF.

Note on this clonotype: No conserved phenylalanine or tryptophan ends this CDR3, so it is likely a read error. It is unclear where the CDR3 begins or ends on the DNA, so no DNA is shown, and the CDR3 is as TCRdb lists it. The V gene is TRBV6-8, the J gene TRBJ2-6; the table's D call of TRBD1 was not tested on the DNA. The CDR3 numbers 16 amino acids, ends counted. The germline V gene has CDR1 MNHGY and CDR2 SAAAGT. The CDR3 protein is CASSYSRGTDEQFFGP.

This clonotype was detected a few times. CDR3 nucleotides: TGTGCCAGCAGCTTAGGGAAGACGGTGTACAATGAGCAGTTCTTC. As protein: CASSLGKTVYNEQFF. The J gene is TRBJ2-1, the V gene TRBV7-6; D ambiguous. Germline V gives CDR1 SGHVS, CDR2 FNYEAQ. Trimming took 1 base from V and 4 from J, leaving 11 bases between them. CDR3 length: 15 residues.

This clonotype is judged medium-sized. This chain connects TRBV7-2 to TRBJ2-7; D may be TRBD1 (6 bases). The germline V and J ends were trimmed by 5 bases and 7 bases, with 15 bases remaining between them. CDR3 size: 13 residues. Per germline, CDR1 SGHTA and CDR2 FQGNSA. CDR3 protein: CASSLRTANEQYF. The CDR3 coding sequence is TGTGCCAGCAGCCTGCGGACAGCGAATGAGCAGTACTTC. Looking up the rest from reference TRBV7-2 and TRBJ2-7 gives the full variable domain: GAGVSQSPSNKVTEKGKDVELRCDPISGHTALYWYRQSLGQGLEFLIYFQGNSAPDKSGLPSDRFSAERTGGSVSTLTIQRTQQEDSAVYLCASSLRTANEQYFGPGTRLTVT.

This clonotype was seen repeatedly, ten times or more. V usage is TRBV7-9 and J usage is TRBJ2-1, with 9 bases fitting TRBD1. Germline CDR1 and CDR2: SEHNR and FQNEAQ (reference sequence). The V segment lost 4 bases and the J segment 6 bases; nucleotides outside the gene matches: 13. This CDR3 contains 17 residues. The CDR3 DNA sequence: TGTGCCAGCAGCTCCAGGACCGGGACAGGGACTCGCAATGAGCAGTTCTTC. Amino acids: CASSSRTGTGTRNEQFF. The full variable domain, in which reference TRBV7-9 and TRBJ2-1 provide the parts outside the CDR3, is DTGVSQNPRHKITKRGQNVTFRCDPISEHNRLYWYRQTLGQGPEFLTYFQNEAQLEKSRLLSDRFSAERPKGSFSTLEIQRTEQGDSAMYLCASSSRTGTGTRNEQFFGPGTRLTVL.

This clonotype occurred a few times. This chain uses TRBV7-4 with TRBJ2-3; a possible D gene is TRBD1 (6 bases). CDR3 length: 14 residues. Germline V CDR1 and CDR2: SGHVT, SQSDAQ. Trimming shortened V by 1 base and J by 4 bases, and 9 bases separated the two germline ends. The CDR3 here is CASSLETGSDTQYF. For the CDR3, the DNA is TGTGCCAGCAGCTTAGAGACAGGTTCAGATACGCAGTATTTT. The full variable domain, rest sourced from reference TRBV7-4 and TRBJ2-3, is GAGVSQSPRYKVAKRGRDVALRCDSISGHVTLYWYRQTLGQGSEVLTYSQSDAQRDKSGRPSGRFSAERPERSVSTLKIQRTEQGDSAVYLCASSLETGSDTQYFGPGTRLTVL.

This rearrangement joins TRBV11-2 to TRBJ1-2; D is undetermined. Germline CDR1 is SGHAT and CDR2 is FQNNGV. V gave up 0 bases and J gave up 10 bases, with 12 bases separating them. The CDR3 has 13 residues. CDR3 DNA: TGTGCCAGCAGCTTAGAGGTCAGGCAACCCTACACCTTC. Its protein product is CASSLEVRQPYTF.

This clonotype was recorded many times. V gene TRBV6-1 combines with J gene TRBJ1-2; 9 bases match TRBD1. The CDR3 length is 13 residues. Per germline, CDR1 MNHNS and CDR2 SASEGT. J was trimmed by 3 bases and V by 5 bases; bases with no gene match: 1. DNA for the CDR3: TGTGCCAGCAGTCGGACAGGGGACTATGGCTACACCTTC. This encodes CASSRTGDYGYTF.

Concerning this clonotype itself: It is likely a read error, because the conserved phenylalanine at the end of the CDR3 is missing. It is unclear where the CDR3 begins or ends on the DNA, so no DNA is shown, and the CDR3 is as TCRdb lists it. This chain joins TRBV28 and TRBJ2-1; the table's TRBD1 call for D was not verified on the DNA. A total of 15 residues make up the CDR3, ends included. CDR1 and CDR2 (germline): MDHEN, SYDVKM. The CDR3 spells CASSFDTNRGYTFGS.

The CDR3 DNA is TGTGCCAGCAGCTTAGTTCAGGGGGCGGGAAATGAGCAGTTCTTC. As protein: CASSLVQGAGNEQFF. The V gene is TRBV7-8, the J gene TRBJ2-5; TRBD1 aligns across 8 bases. The assigned J gene may be wrong: the sequence end matches TRBJ2-1 better. The germline CDR1 and CDR2 sequences are SGHVS and FQNEAQ. This CDR3 is built from 15 residues.

This clonotype was detected ten times or more. The rearrangement links TRBV20-1 to TRBJ2-4; 9 bases are a match to TRBD2. Germline CDR1 reads DFQATT; CDR2 reads SNEGSKA (reference sequence). The CDR3 loop spans 13 amino acids. Losses at the gene ends were 0 bases for V and 16 bases for J; bases not matched to a gene: 10. DNA for the CDR3: TGCAGTGCTAGAGATTCGGCGGGGGGGAACGTTTACTTC. Its translation is CSARDSAGGNVYF.

Sample share makes this clonotype large. The chain employs TRBV7-3 and TRBJ2-1; D is unclear. The CDR3 runs to 13 residues. With 0 bases removed from V and 7 bases from J, the gap between germline ends came to 7 bases. The germline gives CDR1 SGHTA, CDR2 FQGTGA. The CDR3 DNA sequence: TGTGCCAGCAGCTTAACTGCCGGTAATGAGCAGTTCTTC. Encoded protein: CASSLTAGNEQFF.

The chain has TRBV11-2 and TRBJ2-3; perhaps TRBD2 as D (5 bases). Matching the DNA end better, TRBJ2-7 makes the J call doubtful. Germline CDR1 and CDR2: SGHAT and FQNNGV. The CDR3 runs to 10 residues. The CDR3 nucleotides read TGTGCCAGCAGCGAGGGTGAGCAGTACTTC. Protein sequence: CASSEGEQYF.

This clonotype was picked up one time. The chain couples TRBV7-3 to TRBJ2-3; D gene unclear. This CDR3 comprises 16 residues. Germline lookup yields CDR1 SGHTA and CDR2 FQGTGA. Between the trimmed V and J ends, which lost 5 bases and 2 bases, there was a span of 17 bases. The CDR3 reads CASSPTGQSTTDTQYF. DNA for the CDR3: TGTGCCAGCAGCCCGACTGGGCAGTCTACCACAGATACGCAGTATTTT.

This clonotype was seen a few times. The chain employs TRBV7-2 and TRBJ2-5; D unresolved. The J call may be mistaken, given a closer DNA end match to TRBJ2-7. The germline CDR1 and CDR2 sequences are SGHTA and FQGNSA. CDR3 length: 13 amino acids. CDR3 bases: TGTGCCAGCAGCTTAGAGTTATCCTACGAGCAGTACTTC. Protein product: CASSLELSYEQYF.

The gene calls are TRBV12-3 or TRBV12-4 and TRBJ2-3, with TRBD1 matching 11 bases. The DNA end favors TRBJ2-5, so the J call may be wrong. This CDR3 is built from 14 residues. Here the CDR3 reads CASIRTGGMETQYF. CDR3 DNA: TGTGCCAGCATTCGGACAGGGGGCATGGAGACCCAGTACTTC.

This clonotype has a count of ten or more. The gene calls are TRBV14 and TRBJ1-1; the match to TRBD1 covers 8 bases. There are 13 residues in the CDR3. Trimming cost V 9 bases and J 2 bases; bases outside gene matches: 5. Germline V gives CDR1 SGHDN, CDR2 FVKESK. The CDR3 is CASTGQGNTEAFF. Written as DNA, the CDR3 is TGTGCCAGTACTGGACAGGGCAACACTGAAGCTTTCTTT.

This clonotype was counted a few times. This chain joins TRBV7-2 and TRBJ2-5, with 15 bases identical to TRBD2. The CDR3 is 19 residues long. In germline, CDR1 is SGHTA, CDR2 FQGNSA. V was pared by 5 bases and J by 13 bases, with 23 bases of the junction left unmatched. For the CDR3, the DNA is TGTGCCAGCAGCGCGGGACTAGCGGGGGGAAAGCCGAACACCGGGGAGCTGTACTTC. Translating it yields CASSAGLAGGKPNTGELYF.

This rearrangement joins TRBV7-8 to TRBJ2-4; 8 nucleotides align to TRBD2. The assigned J gene may be wrong: the sequence end matches TRBJ2-7 better. Germline lookup yields CDR1 SGHVS and CDR2 FQNEAQ. The CDR3 is 15 residues long. CDR3 bases: TGTGCCAGCAGCCTCAGAGCGGGAGACGGCTACGAGCAGTACTTC. Translation: CASSLRAGDGYEQYF.

On this clonotype: The final CDR3 position lacks the conserved phenylalanine or tryptophan, pointing to a likely read error. Because the CDR3's place on the DNA is in doubt, the DNA is left out and the CDR3 is given as listed by TCRdb. The rearrangement joins TRBV7-2 to TRBJ2-5. The germline CDR1 and CDR2 sequences are SGHTA and FQGNSA. Including both end residues, the CDR3 is 13 amino acids long. CDR3 sequence: CASSFTETQYFGS.

The gene calls are TRBV7-3 and TRBJ1-2, with D uncertain. The V gene lost 5 bases and the J gene lost 4 bases, with 8 bases spanning the gap. Germline CDR1 SGHTA, CDR2 FQGTGA. The CDR3 has 12 amino acids. The CDR3 coding sequence is TGTGCCAGCAGCCCGGTTTCCTATGGCTACACCTTC. This encodes CASSPVSYGYTF.